This T cell receptor beta chain was captured in a study of T cell responses to AZD1222 COVID-19 vaccine. Background on the study: The analysis combined second doses at about 4 or about 12 weeks.

Sequenced by immunoSEQ multiplex PCR; TCRdb stores in-frame clones only, minus some. The sample holds tens of thousands of clones; about nine tenths are singletons and the top ten take approximately 2.1%. The germline V gene has CDR1 SGHRS and CDR2 YFSETQ. The V and J ends lost 0 bases and 2 bases, in that order; junction bases with no gene match: 3. The CDR3 has 15 amino acids. This clone was seen only a few times. Antigen specificity is unknown. Findings and limits, study-wide: At 160-218 and 743-854, vaccine-associated CD4 TCRs were dominant, and they spanned spike. Unmutated variant regions reportedly attract nearly half of all spike-specific TCRs. There were repertoire samples only from the period after the peak T cell response.

This clonotype was obtained from an adult in good health. The material sequenced was peripheral blood, taken on day 0 of AZD1222 vaccination. This chain links TRBV5-1 with TRBJ2-7; 9 nucleotides align to TRBD2. This CDR3 is CASSLEASGTYEQYF. The CDR3 DNA reads as TGCGCCAGCAGCTTGGAGGCTAGCGGGACCTACGAGCAGTACTTC.